The T cell receptor (beta chain) described here comes from a study of lymphopenia after photon versus proton radiotherapy. General study results and limits: In patients who died, overall survival fell as post-nadir TCR diversity dropped more. Proton therapy kept repertoires fairly stable, unlike photons, which gained effector/memory cells. Post-nadir diversity loss with photons came from oligoclonal expansion, particularly CD8+ Temra cells.

Turning to this clone: The antigen is not known.

The CDR3 contains 14 residues. The V gene's germline CDR1 is MNHNS and CDR2 SASEGT. V was shortened by 4 bases and J by 2 bases, with 9 bases between the two germline ends. Produced via immunoSEQ multiplex PCR; TCRdb's table is partial and in-frame only. The table includes around 150,000 clones, roughly nine tenths detected once. The material sequenced was peripheral blood, taken from a patient treated with photon-based radiotherapy. V gene TRBV6-1 combines with J gene TRBJ1-5, with no clear D. The TCR sequence derives from a man aged 50 to 59 with gastric cancer. DNA for the CDR3: TGTGCCAGCAGTGTGGAGGACGGCAATCAGCCCCAGCATTTT. Amino acids: CASSVEDGNQPQHF.